This T cell receptor beta chain derives from a study of tumor and adjacent non-tumor tissue in lung cancer. The V end was cut by 0 bases, the J end by 6 bases, with 13 bases between. Germline CDR1 and CDR2: DFQATT and SNEGSKA (reference sequence). The CDR3 is 14 amino acids. TCRbeta libraries were built with three rounds of nested PCR, modified from ARM-PCR. TCRdb reprocessed the multiplex PCR reads via MiXCR and lists one record per CDR3 protein. The sample has some 100,000 distinct CDR3 sequences, 65% seen once. This clonotype was detected a few times. A much larger clone sits a single nucleotide away, making a read error possible. No cell sorting was done before RNA was extracted from the tissue. Distant lung tissue was collected more than 3 cm away from the tumor edge.

The sequence was obtained from a man aged 25-45 years with non-small cell lung cancer. Specimen: distant non-tumor lung tissue. V is TRBV20-1 and J is TRBJ2-3; D ambiguous. The CDR3 is CSARDLGGSDTQYF. The CDR3 nucleotides are TGCAGTGCTAGAGACTTGGGCGGATCCGATACGCAGTATTTT.